The 15 T cell receptor beta chains in this list originate from one sample, sequenced in a study of T-cell memory formation after mild COVID-19. TCRdb analysed the 5' RACE reads with MiXCR anew, one entry per CDR3 protein. Among around 260,000 distinct CDR3 sequences listed, around 15% were seen once. Sequencing used PBMCs or a T cell subset sorted from them (not recorded which). The receptor source for this set is a man in his late teens or twenties who had mild COVID-19 (a few samples of this study predate the infection). Cell type and time point are not known.

In its sample, this clonotype was seen a few times. The V and J genes are TRBV7-3 and TRBJ2-5, with a weak D call TRBD1 (5 bases). The V gene lost 2 bases and the J gene lost 0 bases, with 7 bases spanning the gap. The CDR3 contains 14 residues. In germline, CDR1 is SGHTA, CDR2 FQGTGA. The CDR3 spells CASSLDSNQETQYF. CDR3 nucleotide sequence: TGTGCCAGCAGCTTAGACAGTAACCAAGAGACCCAGTACTTC.

This clonotype was detected only a few times. The V and J genes are TRBV18 and TRBJ2-7, with D possibly being TRBD2 (5 bases). Trimming removed 2 bases at V and 4 bases at J, with 9 bases between. The CDR3 covers 13 residues. Per the germline V gene, CDR1 is KGHSH and CDR2 is LQKENI. CDR3 sequence: CASSPEEGYEQYV. The CDR3 DNA is TGTGCCAGCTCACCAGAAGAGGGTTACGAGCAGTACGTC.

The gene calls are TRBV4-1 and TRBJ2-7; 8 nucleotides match TRBD2. Per germline, CDR1 MGHRA and CDR2 YSYEKL. This CDR3 contains 15 residues. Trimming at V came to 1 base and at J to 2 bases, leaving 4 bases not matched to a gene. CDR3 nucleotide sequence: TGCGCCAGCAGCCAAGTAGGTAGCGGGGCCTACGAGCAGTACGTC. Protein: CASSQVGSGAYEQYV.

This chain joins TRBV12-5 and TRBJ2-3; 11 bases are shared with TRBD2. Germline CDR1 LGHNT, CDR2 FRNRAP. Trimming removed 4 bases from V and 2 bases from J; junction bases left unmatched: 5. The CDR3 sequence is 16 residues long. The CDR3 region is CASGSGTSGPTDTQYF. For the CDR3, the DNA is TGTGCTAGTGGTTCCGGGACTAGCGGTCCCACAGATACGCAGTATTTT.

This chain joins TRBV5-5 and TRBJ1-4; TRBD1 matches at 7 bases. CDR1 SGHKS and CDR2 YYEKEE come from the germline V gene (reference sequence). There are 15 residues in the CDR3. The V and J ends lost 0 bases and 8 bases, in that order; junction bases with no gene match: 7. CDR3 coding DNA: TGTGCCAGCAGCTTGGAGGGACAGTTTCGGGAAAAACTGTTTTTT. It encodes CASSLEGQFREKLFF.

This clonotype was recorded many times. The rearrangement links TRBV7-3 to TRBJ2-3, with TRBD2 matching 7 bases. Germline loops: CDR1 SGHTA, CDR2 FQGTGA. With V trimmed by 5 bases and J by 0 bases, 5 bases remained unmatched. CDR3 size: 15 residues. CDR3 DNA sequence: TGTGCCAGCAGCCTGCGACTAGCAAGCACAGATACGCAGTATTTT. This gives the protein CASSLRLASTDTQYF.

This clonotype was picked up a small number of times. The V and J genes are TRBV9 and TRBJ1-5; no definite D call. The CDR3 runs to 15 residues. CDR1 is SGDLS and CDR2 is YYNGEE in the germline V gene. Trimming took 3 bases from V and 0 from J, leaving 10 bases between them. The DNA for the CDR3 is TGTGCCAGCAGCGCCGACGGATATAGCAATCAGCCCCAGCATTTT. This sequence encodes CASSADGYSNQPQHF.

The CDR3 nucleotides read TGCGCCAGCAGCCAAGAAGGGAGCGGGGTTAGATCAGATACGCAGTATTTT. Protein sequence: CASSQEGSGVRSDTQYF. This chain uses TRBV4-3 with TRBJ2-3; TRBD2 matches at 7 bases. The germline CDR1 and CDR2 sequences are LGHNA and YSLEER. Trimming took 0 bases from V and 4 from J; bases not matched to a gene: 10. This CDR3 is built from 17 residues.

This clonotype appeared a few times. DNA of the CDR3: TGTGCCAGCAGCCCGCAGCGGTCAGGCGAAGCTTTCTTT. Amino acids: CASSPQRSGEAFF. The chain has TRBV7-2 and TRBJ1-1; D gene unclear. Germline V CDR1 and CDR2: SGHTA, FQGNSA. CDR3 length: 13 amino acids. Between the trimmed V and J ends, which lost 5 bases and 8 bases, there was a span of 15 bases.

J is TRBJ2-5 and V is TRBV10-3; 9 positions agree with TRBD2. Germline lookup yields CDR1 ENHRY and CDR2 SYGVKD. The CDR3 has 16 amino acids. After removal of 0 bases from V and 6 bases from J, the junction contained 8 bases not matched to a gene. The DNA of the CDR3 is TGTGCCATCAGTGAGTCGTGGGCTAGCGGGGTTCAGACCCAGTACTTC. Amino acids: CAISESWASGVQTQYF.

The chain carries TRBV20-1 and TRBJ1-1, with TRBD1 matching over 7 bases. V lost 7 bases, J lost 10 bases, and 15 bases stayed unmatched. Germline lookup yields CDR1 DFQATT and CDR2 SNEGSKA (reference sequence). This CDR3 is 13 amino acids long. The CDR3 coding sequence is TGCAGTGTTAGGGCGGGGGACAGCTATGGAGCTTTCTTT. Protein sequence: CSVRAGDSYGAFF.

This clonotype was found a few times. In DNA form, the CDR3 reads TGCAGTGCCAGGCGAGGGGAAGGGAATCAGCCCCAGCATTTT. Its protein is CSARRGEGNQPQHF. The chain has TRBV20-1 and TRBJ1-5, with D possibly matching TRBD1 (5 bases). Trimming stripped 6 bases from V and 4 bases from J, with 16 bases between. CDR3 size: 14 residues. Germline assignment: CDR1 DFQATT and CDR2 SNEGSKA (reference sequence).

This clonotype came up many times. J is TRBJ2-1 and V is TRBV4-3, with TRBD2 identical over 11 bases. V trimming: 4 bases; J trimming: 6 bases; junction bases outside the gene matches: 11. This CDR3 has 17 residues. Germline V lookup: CDR1 LGHNA, CDR2 YSLEER. The DNA for the CDR3 is TGCGCCAGCAGCCGAAGTGGCGGGACTAGCGGCCCCAATGAGCAGTTCTTC. It codes for CASSRSGGTSGPNEQFF.

The J gene is TRBJ1-4, the V gene TRBV7-2; 8 nucleotides match TRBD1. V was pared by 5 bases and J by 0 bases, with 5 bases of the junction left unmatched. This CDR3 comprises 16 residues. The V gene's germline CDR1 is SGHTA and CDR2 FQGNSA. The CDR3 sequence: CASSTLDRATNEKLFF. DNA for the CDR3: TGTGCCAGCAGCACCCTGGACAGGGCAACTAATGAAAAACTGTTTTTT. Together with reference TRBV7-2 and TRBJ1-4, the CDR3 gives the full variable domain: GAGVSQSPSNKVTEKGKDVELRCDPISGHTALYWYRQSLGQGLEFLIYFQGNSAPDKSGLPSDRFSAERTGGSVSTLTIQRTQQEDSAVYLCASSTLDRATNEKLFFGSGTQLSVL.

The V gene is TRBV20-1, the J gene TRBJ1-3; 7 bases align to TRBD1. The trim removed 6 bases at V and 4 bases at J, leaving 6 bases unmatched. This CDR3 spans 13 amino acids. CDR1 and CDR2 from the germline V gene are DFQATT and SNEGSKA (reference sequence). The DNA of the CDR3 is TGCAGTGCAGGGACAGCATACGGAAACACCATATATTTT. This codes for CSAGTAYGNTIYF.